A selection of T cell receptor beta chains follows, all from one sample in a study of T cell responses to AZD1222 COVID-19 vaccine. Repertoires were generated with immunoSEQ multiplex PCR, while TCRdb's copy carries only in-frame clones and drops some. The table has roughly 80,000 clones, roughly 90% seen once. Sequencing used peripheral blood, obtained on day 0 of MenACWY control vaccination. The receptors stem from an adult in good health. The CDR3 runs from the conserved cysteine through the conserved F or W. A D gene is named only where the DNA matches it firmly. Size is omitted from some rows. Given values are once, few, many or a class for expanded clones.

V gene,J gene,clone size,D gene,CDR3 DNA,CDR3 protein
TRBV6-4,TRBJ1-2,.,TRBD1,TGTGCCAGCAGCGCCACAGACAGGGAGCATGGCTACACCTTC,CASSATDREHGYTF
TRBV30,TRBJ2-6,.,.,TGTGCCTGGAGCGGTGGTAATGTGGTAGCGGATATAAGGGGTAGGGCCAACGTCCTGACTTTC,CAWSGGNVVADIRGRANVLTF
TRBV15,TRBJ1-3,.,.,TGTGCCACCAGCAGGACCTCTGGCTCGGGAAACACCATATATTTT,CATSRTSGSGNTIYF
TRBV7-3,TRBJ2-3,.,.,TGTGCCAGCAGCCGGCTTGGCACAGATACGCAGTATTTT,CASSRLGTDTQYF
TRBV20-1,TRBJ1-2,.,.,TGCAGTGTGGGTGGCTACACCTTC,CSVGGYTF
TRBV27,TRBJ1-6,.,TRBD1,TGTGCCAGCAGGGTACAGGGGGTTTCACCCCTCCACTTT,CASRVQGVSPLHF
TRBV6-2/TRBV6-3,TRBJ2-7,.,.,TGTGCCAGCAGTTACGAGGGCCACTCCTACGAGCAGTACTTC,CASSYEGHSYEQYF
TRBV7-6,TRBJ2-7,.,.,TGTGCCAGCAGCTATATACAGGGTAAAAACCCCTACGAGCAGTACTTC,CASSYIQGKNPYEQYF
TRBV28,TRBJ1-5,.,.,TGTGCCAGCAGCCTGGGGGGTGCGAATCAGCCCCAGCATTTT,CASSLGGANQPQHF
TRBV7-2,TRBJ2-7,.,.,TGTGCCAGCAGCTTAAACGGGGCCCAGGACGAGCAGTACTTC,CASSLNGAQDEQYF
TRBV19,TRBJ1-2,many,TRBD1,TGTGCCAGTAGTATACCCTCGGGACAGGCCTATGGCTACACCTTC,CASSIPSGQAYGYTF
TRBV19,TRBJ1-5,few,.,TGTGCCAGTAGTACCTCCGAGAGGGCCCAGCCCCAGCATTTT,CASSTSERAQPQHF
TRBV7-9,TRBJ2-7,.,.,TGTGCCAGCAGCCCAAAGTACTTC,CASSPKYF
TRBV27,TRBJ1-1,few,.,TGTGCCAGCAGAGGAACTGAAGCTTTCTTT,CASRGTEAFF
TRBV30,TRBJ1-2,.,TRBD1,TGTGCCTGGAATCTACAGGGGAGAGACACCTTC,CAWNLQGRDTF
TRBV20-1,TRBJ1-2,.,.,TGCAGTGCTGAAAAGGACTATGGCTACACCTTC,CSAEKDYGYTF
TRBV5-1,TRBJ2-1,once,.,TGCGCCAGCAGCTTGGATAAGCCGGACCCGGCCTACAATGAGCAGTTCTTC,CASSLDKPDPAYNEQFF
TRBV3-1/TRBV3-2,TRBJ2-6,.,TRBD1,TGTGCCAGCAGCCAAGAGGGGACAGGGCTCCTCGCTGGGGCCAACGTCCTGACTTTC,CASSQEGTGLLAGANVLTF
TRBV5-1,TRBJ1-1,.,TRBD1,TGCGCCAGCAGCTTGGCAAGGGACAGGGTAGGCACTGAAGCTTTCTTT,CASSLARDRVGTEAFF
TRBV12-3/TRBV12-4,TRBJ1-2,.,.,TGTGCCAGCAGTTTAAACCGGTTGGATGGCTACACCTTC,CASSLNRLDGYTF
TRBV28,TRBJ1-2,once,TRBD1,TGTGCCAGCAGTATAGGGACAGGTGGATACACCTTC,CASSIGTGGYTF
TRBV7-2,TRBJ1-5,.,.,TGTGCCAGCAGCTTGGGCAGTTACAATCAGCCCCAGCATTTT,CASSLGSYNQPQHF
TRBV4-1,TRBJ2-2,.,.,TGCGCCAGCAGCCAAGATATGCAGGACACCGGGGAGCTGTTTTTT,CASSQDMQDTGELFF
TRBV28,TRBJ1-1,once,.,TGTGCCAGCACTCTGGGGGTGAACACTGAAGCTTTCTTT,CASTLGVNTEAFF
TRBV28,TRBJ1-5,.,TRBD1,TGTGCCAGCAGTAGTGGACAGGGTAGGGGTCCGCCCCAGCATTTT,CASSSGQGRGPPQHF
TRBV28,TRBJ2-6,.,TRBD1,TGTGCCAGCAGTCTGGACAGGGGGCGAGCTGGGGCCAACGTCCTGACTTTC,CASSLDRGRAGANVLTF
TRBV5-1,TRBJ2-1,.,.,TGCGCCAGCAGGCCCCCTCCGGGGAATGAGCAGTTCTTC,CASRPPPGNEQFF
TRBV28,TRBJ1-1,.,.,TGTGCCAGCAGTTCAATACCTAGGGTGCGAGCTTTCTTT,CASSSIPRVRAFF
TRBV7-2,TRBJ2-3,.,TRBD2,TGTGCCAGCAGCTTATCTAGCGGGAGTCAAGATACGCAGTATTTT,CASSLSSGSQDTQYF